The clone carrying this TCR beta chain was counted a few times. Antigen: not known. This specimen belongs to a study of identical twins. Study outcomes and limitations: Excess sharing between twins was weaker in beta out-of-frame sequences.

The trim removed 0 bases at V and 8 bases at J, leaving 3 bases unmatched. Germline values: CDR1 ENHRY, CDR2 SYGVKD. The CDR3 spans 15 residues. TCRdb reanalysed the 5' RACE reads using MiXCR and keeps one entry per CDR3 protein. Among hundreds of thousands of distinct CDR3 sequences listed, approximately 9% were seen once. These data were also filed under a second study, of yellow fever vaccine responses in identical twins.

Sequenced sample: PBMCs. V usage is TRBV10-3 and J usage is TRBJ2-1; 11 bases map to TRBD2. The sequence came from a woman aged 18-30 years in good health. Written as DNA, the CDR3 is TGTGCCATCAGTGAGTCTAGCGGGGGGGAGTATGAGCAGTTCTTC. Amino acids: CAISESSGGEYEQFF.